The 20 T cell receptor beta chains reported below all come from one sample, sequenced in a study of cytomegalovirus exposure and HLA in healthy donors. Amplification used 60 Vbeta primers and 13 Jbeta primers. Clones were read by immunoSEQ multiplex PCR, and TCRdb kept only the in-frame ones, dropping some. The sample holds 95,000 or so clones; 75% to 85% are singletons and the top ten take around 5%. Source material: PBMCs. These TCRs come from a woman between 35 and 50 years old in good health and CMV-seronegative.

This clone has only one observation. This chain links TRBV6-4 with TRBJ1-3, with D tentatively TRBD1 (5 bases). The CDR3 loop spans 14 amino acids. V was clipped by 4 bases and J by 0 bases, with 7 bases between them. Germline V lookup: CDR1 MRHNA, CDR2 SNTAGT. In DNA, the CDR3 is TGTGCCAGCAGTGCCAGGGACTCTGGAAACACCATATATTTT. Its translation is CASSARDSGNTIYF.

This clone is a singleton in its sample. The rearrangement joins TRBV7-3 to TRBJ1-2; 8 bases map to TRBD1. The junction had 4 bases not matched to a gene; V was cut back by 4 bases and J by 3 bases. The CDR3 spans 14 residues. CDR1 is SGHTA, CDR2 FQGTGA, per germline. The CDR3 is CASSSGGGHYGYTF. In DNA form, the CDR3 reads TGTGCCAGCAGCTCAGGGGGCGGGCACTATGGCTACACCTTC. Combining the CDR3 with reference TRBV7-3 and TRBJ1-2 gives the whole variable domain GAGVSQTPSNKVTEKGKYVELRCDPISGHTALYWYRQSLGQGPEFLIYFQGTGAADDSGLPNDRFFAVRPEGSVSTLKIQRTERGDSAVYLCASSSGGGHYGYTFGSGTRLTVV.

This chain connects TRBV7-9 to TRBJ2-2, with TRBD1 matching 10 bases. The CDR3 sequence is 17 residues long. V was clipped by 3 bases and J by 1 base; unmatched bases: 5. Germline loops: CDR1 SEHNR, CDR2 FQNEAQ (reference sequence). CDR3 in DNA: TGTGCCAGCAGCTTTCCGAGGACAGGGGGGAACACCGGGGAGCTGTTTTTT. It encodes CASSFPRTGGNTGELFF.

The chain joins TRBV19 to TRBJ1-1, with 9 bases lining up with TRBD1. V lost 3 bases to trimming and J lost 0 bases; unmatched junction nucleotides: 5. Germline-derived CDR1 and CDR2 are LNHDA and SQIVND (reference sequence). This CDR3 is 16 amino acids long. The CDR3 protein is CASSMGQGLMNTEAFF. CDR3 bases: TGTGCCAGTAGTATGGGACAGGGATTAATGAACACTGAAGCTTTCTTT.

J is TRBJ2-7 and V is TRBV4-2; possibly TRBD1 for D (7 bases). The CDR3 sequence is 17 residues long. The germline CDR1 and CDR2 sequences are LGHNA and YNFKEQ. Trimming removed 7 bases from V and 2 bases from J, with 24 bases in between. The CDR3 here is CASIQDLGRQGTYEQYF. The CDR3 DNA follows: TGTGCCAGCATCCAGGACCTCGGGAGACAGGGCACCTACGAGCAGTACTTC.

This clone has just a few counts. This chain uses TRBV6-6 with TRBJ2-7, with 13 bases fitting TRBD2. V lost 5 bases, J lost 3 bases, and 7 bases stayed unmatched. The CDR3 has 16 amino acids. Per germline, CDR1 MNHNY and CDR2 SVGAGI (reference sequence). In nucleotides, the CDR3 is TGTGCCAGCAGTATATCTGGGACTAGCGGGGTCTACGAGCAGTACTTC. Amino acid sequence: CASSISGTSGVYEQYF.

The chain employs TRBV25-1 and TRBJ2-5; D uncertain. The DNA matches TRBJ2-7 better at its end, which makes the J call doubtful. The CDR3 spans 13 residues. The V gene's germline CDR1 is MGHDK and CDR2 SYGVNS. CDR3 residues: CASSEVGDYEQYF. In DNA, the CDR3 is TGTGCCAGCAGTGAAGTCGGAGATTACGAGCAGTACTTC.

The V call is TRBV19, the J call TRBJ1-1; a weak D match, TRBD1 (6 bases). Per germline, CDR1 LNHDA and CDR2 SQIVND (reference sequence). The CDR3 has 14 residues. With 6 bases removed from V and 1 base from J, the gap between germline ends came to 12 bases. The CDR3, as DNA: TGTGCCAGTAGGAAGGGACATGAGAACACTGAAGCTTTCTTT. This encodes CASRKGHENTEAFF.

This rearrangement joins TRBV5-1 to TRBJ2-7; 9 bases are a match to TRBD1. Unmatched junction bases numbered 4, after V lost 0 bases and J lost 6 bases. CDR1 SGHRS and CDR2 YFSETQ come from the germline V gene. CDR3 length: 14 amino acids. The CDR3 coding sequence is TGCGCCAGCAGCTTGGGGACAGGGGCAGGCGAGCAGTACTTC. Translated: CASSLGTGAGEQYF.

The rearrangement joins TRBV7-2 to TRBJ2-3; TRBD2 might be the D (6 bases). V dropped 1 base and J dropped 9 bases, with 8 bases sitting between them. The CDR3 is 12 amino acids. From germline, CDR1 is SGHTA and CDR2 FQGNSA. CDR3 DNA sequence: TGTGCCAGCAGCTTAGAGACTAGAACGCAGTATTTT. Translating it yields CASSLETRTQYF.

The J gene is TRBJ1-1, the V gene TRBV5-1; D possibly corresponds to TRBD1 (6 bases). V dropped 5 bases and J dropped 4 bases, with 15 bases sitting between them. The CDR3 sequence is 14 residues long. Germline CDR1 SGHRS, CDR2 YFSETQ. The CDR3 DNA sequence: TGCGCCAGCAGAGGGGGGGATAAGGGCACTGAAGCTTTCTTT. Translated, it gives CASRGGDKGTEAFF.

The rearrangement links TRBV10-2 to TRBJ1-5; the D gene is possibly TRBD1 (6 bases). V was shortened by 4 bases and J by 6 bases, with 10 bases between the two germline ends. The CDR3 has 13 amino acids. Germline CDR1 WSHSY, CDR2 SAAADI. The chain's CDR3 is CASSVTGSQPQHF. DNA of the CDR3: TGCGCCAGCAGTGTAACAGGGAGTCAGCCCCAGCATTTT.

This clone was picked up a small number of times. V and J are TRBV4-1 and TRBJ2-3; TRBD2 agrees at 12 bases. The CDR3 covers 18 residues. J was trimmed by 6 bases and V by 3 bases; bases with no gene match: 13. Germline lookup yields CDR1 MGHRA and CDR2 YSYEKL. In DNA, the CDR3 is TGCGCCAGCAGCCAGGACCGGAGGCTAGCGGGGGGGCTTGATACGCAGTATTTT. This encodes CASSQDRRLAGGLDTQYF.

The sample holds a few counts of this clone. The chain combines TRBV15 with TRBJ1-6; 9 bases line up with TRBD1. V lost 3 bases and J lost 9; bases outside the gene matches: 6. The CDR3 loop spans 15 amino acids. Germline CDR1 and CDR2: LNHNV and YYDKDF (reference sequence). CDR3 sequence: CATSSLDRGSSPLHF. CDR3 sequence (DNA): TGTGCCACCAGCAGTCTCGACAGGGGGAGTTCACCCCTCCACTTT.

This chain uses TRBV7-2 with TRBJ1-5; no firm D call. CDR1 SGHTA and CDR2 FQGNSA come from the germline V gene. The CDR3 has 13 residues. The ends were cut back, 1 base at V and 11 bases at J, with 12 bases in the middle. The CDR3 DNA reads as TGTGCCAGCAGCTTAGGCCCAAACGGGGCCCAGCATTTT. Amino acid sequence: CASSLGPNGAQHF. Full variable domain (remainder filled in from reference TRBV7-2 and TRBJ1-5): GAGVSQSPSNKVTEKGKDVELRCDPISGHTALYWYRQSLGQGLEFLIYFQGNSAPDKSGLPSDRFSAERTGGSVSTLTIQRTQQEDSAVYLCASSLGPNGAQHFGDGTRLSIL.

This chain joins TRBV7-2 and TRBJ1-1, with D possibly matching TRBD1 (5 bases). Germline V gene lookup returns CDR1 SGHTA and CDR2 FQGNSA. The CDR3 is made up of 15 amino acids. Trimming left V 1 base short and J 3 bases short, with 12 bases between. The CDR3 DNA sequence: TGTGCCAGCAGCTTAGGGGCAGGGTTGGACACTGAAGCTTTCTTT. Encoded protein: CASSLGAGLDTEAFF.

The V call is TRBV29-1, the J call TRBJ2-7, with 8 bases identical to TRBD2. Germline-derived CDR1 and CDR2 are SQVTM and ANQGSEA. Unmatched junction bases numbered 8, after V lost 5 bases and J lost 2 bases. The length of the CDR3 is 14 residues. CDR3 residues: CSVRAGGTTYEQYF. CDR3 nucleotides: TGCAGCGTTCGGGCGGGGGGAACGACCTACGAGCAGTACTTC.

The CDR3 DNA reads TGTGCCACGGGACAGCATAACACTGAAGCTTTCTTT. It codes for CATGQHNTEAFF. V is TRBV25-1 and J is TRBJ1-1, with 7 bases lining up with TRBD1. Germline V gives CDR1 MGHDK, CDR2 SYGVNS. The trim removed 10 bases at V and 2 bases at J, leaving 4 bases unmatched. The CDR3 spans 12 residues.

CDR3: CASRSRRGVYEQYF. For the CDR3, the DNA is TGTGCCAGCAGATCCCGACGGGGAGTGTACGAGCAGTACTTC. The rearrangement uses TRBV5-8 and TRBJ2-7, with D possibly being TRBD2 (5 bases). The germline V gene has CDR1 SGHTS and CDR2 YDEGEE. V gave up 5 bases and J gave up 4 bases, with 16 bases separating them. CDR3 length equals 14 residues. Full variable domain (rest looked up from reference TRBV5-8 and TRBJ2-7): EAGVTQSPTHLIKTRGQQATLRCSPISGHTSVYWYQQALGLGLQFLLWYDEGEERNRGNFPPRFSGRQFPNYSSELNVNALELEDSALYLCASRSRRGVYEQYFGPGTRLTVT.

The rearrangement links TRBV15 to TRBJ1-1; D is uncertain. Germline CDR1 reads LNHNV; CDR2 reads YYDKDF (reference sequence). V lost 2 bases and J 0 bases, leaving 7 bases between the germline ends. The CDR3 extends over 14 amino acids. As DNA, the CDR3 is TGTGCCACCAGCAGAAATCAGGTGAACACTGAAGCTTTCTTT. Translating gives CATSRNQVNTEAFF.